This TCR beta chain stems from a study of blood T cell repertoires in COVID-19. Clones were read by immunoSEQ multiplex PCR, and TCRdb kept only the in-frame ones, dropping some. The data show tens of thousands of clones, 88% seen once. Patients of the Seattle cohort, enrolled during active infection, were followed longitudinally. Trimming took off 10 bases at V and 3 bases at J, with 15 bases between the two ends. Germline values: CDR1 SGHNT, CDR2 YENEEA. This CDR3 has 14 residues. The material sequenced was peripheral blood. The V gene is TRBV11-3, the J gene TRBJ2-2; the D is unclear. The sequence derives from an older woman with COVID-19, enrolled during active disease. The DNA for the CDR3 is TGTGCCACTCACGAGGCCGGTTACACCGGGGAGCTGTTTTTT. Translating it yields CATHEAGYTGELFF.